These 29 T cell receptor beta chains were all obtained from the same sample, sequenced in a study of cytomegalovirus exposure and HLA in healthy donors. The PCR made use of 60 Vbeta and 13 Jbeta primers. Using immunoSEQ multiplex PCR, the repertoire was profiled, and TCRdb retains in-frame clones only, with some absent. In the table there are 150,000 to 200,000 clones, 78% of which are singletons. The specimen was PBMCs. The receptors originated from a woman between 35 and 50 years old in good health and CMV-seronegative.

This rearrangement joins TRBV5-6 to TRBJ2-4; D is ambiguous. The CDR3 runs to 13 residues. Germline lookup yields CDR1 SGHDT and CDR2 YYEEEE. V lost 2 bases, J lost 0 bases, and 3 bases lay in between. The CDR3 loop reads CASSFLAKNIQYF. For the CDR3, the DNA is TGTGCCAGCAGCTTCTTAGCCAAAAACATTCAGTACTTC.

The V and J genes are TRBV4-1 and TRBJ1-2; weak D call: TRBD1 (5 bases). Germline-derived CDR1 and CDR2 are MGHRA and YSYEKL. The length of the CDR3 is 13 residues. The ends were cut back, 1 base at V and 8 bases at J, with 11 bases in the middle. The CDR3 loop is CASSQASGGGYTF. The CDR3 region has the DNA TGCGCCAGCAGCCAAGCTTCCGGGGGGGGCTACACCTTC.

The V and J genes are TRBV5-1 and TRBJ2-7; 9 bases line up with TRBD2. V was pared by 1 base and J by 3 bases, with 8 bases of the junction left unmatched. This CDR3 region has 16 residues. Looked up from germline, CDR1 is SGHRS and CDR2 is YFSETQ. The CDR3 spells CASSLSPLAGLYEQYF. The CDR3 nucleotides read TGCGCCAGCAGCTTGTCCCCACTAGCGGGCCTCTACGAGCAGTACTTC.

CDR3 sequence: CASRGADGANVLTF. DNA of the CDR3: TGTGCCAGCCGCGGGGCAGACGGGGCCAACGTCCTGACTTTC. The chain couples TRBV5-4 to TRBJ2-6, with D perhaps TRBD2 (6 bases). Between the trimmed V and J ends, which lost 7 bases and 4 bases, there was a span of 12 bases. Germline V CDR1 and CDR2: SGHNT, YYREEE (reference sequence). The CDR3 covers 14 residues.

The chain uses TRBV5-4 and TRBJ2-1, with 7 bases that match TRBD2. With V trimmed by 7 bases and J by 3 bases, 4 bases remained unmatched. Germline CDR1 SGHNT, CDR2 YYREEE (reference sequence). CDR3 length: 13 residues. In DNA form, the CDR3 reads TGTGCCAGCGGGCGGGGGAGCTACAATGAGCAGTTCTTC. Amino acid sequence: CASGRGSYNEQFF.

The CDR3 bases are TGTGCCAGCAGTCGCCCCACTAGCGGGGGGGCACCAGATACGCAGTATTTT. Amino acids: CASSRPTSGGAPDTQYF. The gene calls are TRBV27 and TRBJ2-3; 13 bases map to TRBD2. The germline V gene has CDR1 MNHEY and CDR2 SMNVEV (reference sequence). This CDR3 has 17 residues. J lost 4 bases, V lost 5 bases, and 9 bases had no gene match.

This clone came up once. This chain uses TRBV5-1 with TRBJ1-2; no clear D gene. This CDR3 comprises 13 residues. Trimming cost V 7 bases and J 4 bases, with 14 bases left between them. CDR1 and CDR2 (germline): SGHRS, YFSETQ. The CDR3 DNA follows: TGCGCCAGCGGAGCGCGGGATGGCTATGGCTACACCTTC. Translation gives CASGARDGYGYTF.

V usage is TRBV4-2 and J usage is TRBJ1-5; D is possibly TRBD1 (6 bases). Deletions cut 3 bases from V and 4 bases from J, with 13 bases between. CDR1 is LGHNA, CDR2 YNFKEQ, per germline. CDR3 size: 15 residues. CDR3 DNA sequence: TGTGCCAGCAGCCAGGGGGGGCAGGGAAATCAGCCCCAGCATTTT. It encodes CASSQGGQGNQPQHF.

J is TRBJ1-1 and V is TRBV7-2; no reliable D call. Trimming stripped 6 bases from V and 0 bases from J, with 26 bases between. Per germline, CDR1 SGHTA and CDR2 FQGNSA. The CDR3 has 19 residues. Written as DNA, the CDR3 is TGTGCCAGCAGGCCTCGGAGACGGAAGTCGATAGTGATGAACACTGAAGCTTTCTTT. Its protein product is CASRPRRRKSIVMNTEAFF. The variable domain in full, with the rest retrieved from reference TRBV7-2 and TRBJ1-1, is GAGVSQSPSNKVTEKGKDVELRCDPISGHTALYWYRQSLGQGLEFLIYFQGNSAPDKSGLPSDRFSAERTGGSVSTLTIQRTQQEDSAVYLCASRPRRRKSIVMNTEAFFGQGTRLTVV.

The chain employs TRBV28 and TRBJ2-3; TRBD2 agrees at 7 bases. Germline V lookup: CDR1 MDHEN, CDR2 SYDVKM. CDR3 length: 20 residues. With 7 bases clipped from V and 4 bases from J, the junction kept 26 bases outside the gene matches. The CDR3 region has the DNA TGTGCCAGCACCTCATCGCCCGTGTTTTTAACCAACCGGGGGGCAGATACGCAGTATTTT. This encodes CASTSSPVFLTNRGADTQYF.

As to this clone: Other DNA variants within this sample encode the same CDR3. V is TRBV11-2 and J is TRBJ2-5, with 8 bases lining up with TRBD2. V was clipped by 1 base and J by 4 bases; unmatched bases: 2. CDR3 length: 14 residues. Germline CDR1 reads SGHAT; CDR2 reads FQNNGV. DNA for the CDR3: TGTGCCAGCAGCTTAGTAGCGGGGCGAGAGACCCAGTACTTC. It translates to CASSLVAGRETQYF. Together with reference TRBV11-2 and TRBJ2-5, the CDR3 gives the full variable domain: EAGVAQSPRYKIIEKRQSVAFWCNPISGHATLYWYQQILGQGPKLLIQFQNNGVVDDSQLPKDRFSAERLKGVDSTLKIQPAKLEDSAVYLCASSLVAGRETQYFGPGTRLLVL.

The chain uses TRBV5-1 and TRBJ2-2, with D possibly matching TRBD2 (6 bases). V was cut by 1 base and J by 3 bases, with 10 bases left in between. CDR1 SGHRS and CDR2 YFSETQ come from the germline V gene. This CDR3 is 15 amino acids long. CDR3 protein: CASSLLAAHTGELFF. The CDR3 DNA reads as TGCGCCAGCAGCTTGTTAGCGGCTCACACCGGGGAGCTGTTTTTT.

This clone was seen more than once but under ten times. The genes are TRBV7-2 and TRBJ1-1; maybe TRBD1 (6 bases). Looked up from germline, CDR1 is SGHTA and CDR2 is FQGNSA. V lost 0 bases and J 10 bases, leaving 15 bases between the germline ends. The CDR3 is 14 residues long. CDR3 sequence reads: CASSLAGQGRGAFF. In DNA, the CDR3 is TGTGCCAGCAGCTTAGCCGGCCAGGGGAGGGGAGCTTTCTTT.

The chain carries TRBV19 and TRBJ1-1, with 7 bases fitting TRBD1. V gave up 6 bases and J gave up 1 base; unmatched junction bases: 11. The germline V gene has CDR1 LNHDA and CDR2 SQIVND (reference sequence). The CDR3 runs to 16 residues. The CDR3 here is CASRRTGQNPNTEAFF. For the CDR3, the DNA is TGTGCCAGTAGGAGGACAGGACAAAACCCGAACACTGAAGCTTTCTTT.

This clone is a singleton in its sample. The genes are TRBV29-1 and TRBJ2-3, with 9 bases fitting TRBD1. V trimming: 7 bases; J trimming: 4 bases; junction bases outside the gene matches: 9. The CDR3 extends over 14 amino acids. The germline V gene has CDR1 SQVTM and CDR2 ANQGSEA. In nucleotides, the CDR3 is TGCAGCGCCCGACAGGGGGTCGGGGCAGATACGCAGTATTTT. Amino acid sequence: CSARQGVGADTQYF.

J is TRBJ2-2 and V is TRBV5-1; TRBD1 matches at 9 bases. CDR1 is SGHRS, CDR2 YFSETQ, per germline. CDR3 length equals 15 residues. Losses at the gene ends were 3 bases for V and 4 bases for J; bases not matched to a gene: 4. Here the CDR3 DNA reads TGCGCCAGCAGCTACAGGACAGGGGCCACCGGGGAGCTGTTTTTT. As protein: CASSYRTGATGELFF.

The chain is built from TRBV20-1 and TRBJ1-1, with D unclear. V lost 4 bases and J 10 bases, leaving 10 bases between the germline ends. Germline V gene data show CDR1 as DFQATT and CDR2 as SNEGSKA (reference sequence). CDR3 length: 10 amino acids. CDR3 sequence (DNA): TGCAGTGCTAAACGGCAGCGAGCTTTCTTT. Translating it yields CSAKRQRAFF.

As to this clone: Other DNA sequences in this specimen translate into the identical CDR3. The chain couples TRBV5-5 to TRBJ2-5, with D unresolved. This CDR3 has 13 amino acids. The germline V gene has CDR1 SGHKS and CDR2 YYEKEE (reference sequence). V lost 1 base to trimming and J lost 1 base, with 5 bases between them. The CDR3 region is CASSLYSQETQYF. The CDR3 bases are TGTGCCAGCAGCTTGTACAGCCAAGAGACCCAGTACTTC.

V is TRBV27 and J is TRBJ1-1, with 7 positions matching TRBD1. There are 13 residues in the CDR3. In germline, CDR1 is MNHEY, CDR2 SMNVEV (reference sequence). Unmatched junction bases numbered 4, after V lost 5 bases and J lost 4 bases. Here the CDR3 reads CASSDRVSTEAFF. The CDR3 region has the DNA TGTGCCAGCAGTGACAGGGTGAGCACTGAAGCTTTCTTT.

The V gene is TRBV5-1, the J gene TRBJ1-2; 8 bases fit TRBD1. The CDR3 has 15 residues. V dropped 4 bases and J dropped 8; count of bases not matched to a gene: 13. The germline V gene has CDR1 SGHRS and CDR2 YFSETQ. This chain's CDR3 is CASSQRGQGAEGYTF. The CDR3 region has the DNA TGCGCCAGCAGCCAGAGGGGGCAGGGGGCGGAGGGCTACACCTTC.

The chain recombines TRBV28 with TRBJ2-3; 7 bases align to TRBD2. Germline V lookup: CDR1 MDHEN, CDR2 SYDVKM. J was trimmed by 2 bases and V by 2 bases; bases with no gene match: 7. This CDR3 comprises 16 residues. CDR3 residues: CASSLRTSVYTDTQYF. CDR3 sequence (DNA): TGTGCCAGCAGTTTAAGAACTAGCGTCTACACAGATACGCAGTATTTT. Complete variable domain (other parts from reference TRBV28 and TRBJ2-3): DVKVTQSSRYLVKRTGEKVFLECVQDMDHENMFWYRQDPGLGLRLIYFSYDVKMKEKGDIPEGYSVSREKKERFSLILESASTNQTSMYLCASSLRTSVYTDTQYFGPGTRLTVL.

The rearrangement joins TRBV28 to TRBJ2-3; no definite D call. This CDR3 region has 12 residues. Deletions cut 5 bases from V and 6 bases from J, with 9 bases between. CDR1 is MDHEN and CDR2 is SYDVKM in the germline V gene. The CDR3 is CASSDFSDTQYF. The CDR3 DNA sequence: TGTGCCAGCAGTGACTTCTCCGATACGCAGTATTTT.

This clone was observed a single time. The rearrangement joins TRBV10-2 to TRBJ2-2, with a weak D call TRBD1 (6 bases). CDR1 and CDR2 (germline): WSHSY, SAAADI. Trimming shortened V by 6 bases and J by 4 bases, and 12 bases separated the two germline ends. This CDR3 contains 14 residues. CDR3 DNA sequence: TGCGCCAGCAGGGGACAAGGGGGCACCGGGGAGCTGTTTTTT. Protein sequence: CASRGQGGTGELFF.

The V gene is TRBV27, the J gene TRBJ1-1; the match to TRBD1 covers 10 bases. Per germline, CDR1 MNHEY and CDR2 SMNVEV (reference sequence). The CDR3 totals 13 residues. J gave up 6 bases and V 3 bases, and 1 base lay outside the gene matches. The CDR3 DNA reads TGTGCCAGCAGTTTCGGGACAGGGGCTGAAGCTTTCTTT. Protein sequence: CASSFGTGAEAFF.

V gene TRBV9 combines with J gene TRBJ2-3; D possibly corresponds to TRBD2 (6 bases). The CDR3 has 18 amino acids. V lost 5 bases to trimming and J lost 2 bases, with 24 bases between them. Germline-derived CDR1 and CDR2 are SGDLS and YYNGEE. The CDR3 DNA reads TGTGCCAGCAGAGACGGGGCTAGCGACCTACAGAACACAGATACGCAGTATTTT. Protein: CASRDGASDLQNTDTQYF. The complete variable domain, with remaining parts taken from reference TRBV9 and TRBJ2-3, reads DSGVTQTPKHLITATGQRVTLRCSPRSGDLSVYWYQQSLDQGLQFLIQYYNGEERAKGNILERFSAQQFPDLHSELNLSSLELGDSALYFCASRDGASDLQNTDTQYFGPGTRLTVL.

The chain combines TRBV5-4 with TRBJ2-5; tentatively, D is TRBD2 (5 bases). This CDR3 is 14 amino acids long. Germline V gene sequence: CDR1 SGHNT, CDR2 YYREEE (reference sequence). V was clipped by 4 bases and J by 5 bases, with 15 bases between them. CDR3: CASSKRDAGETQYF. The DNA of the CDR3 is TGTGCCAGCAGCAAGCGCGACGCGGGTGAGACCCAGTACTTC.

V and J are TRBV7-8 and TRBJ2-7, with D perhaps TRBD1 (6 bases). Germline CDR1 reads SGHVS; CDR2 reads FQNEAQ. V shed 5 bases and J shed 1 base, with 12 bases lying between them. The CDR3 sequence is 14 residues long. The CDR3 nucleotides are TGTGCCAGCAGCCACCTAGGACAGTCCTACGAGCAGTACTTC. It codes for CASSHLGQSYEQYF. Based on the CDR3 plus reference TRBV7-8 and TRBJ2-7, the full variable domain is GAGVSQSPRYKVAKRGQDVALRCDPISGHVSLFWYQQALGQGPEFLTYFQNEAQLDKSGLPSDRFFAERPEGSVSTLKIQRTQQEDSAVYLCASSHLGQSYEQYFGPGTRLTVT.

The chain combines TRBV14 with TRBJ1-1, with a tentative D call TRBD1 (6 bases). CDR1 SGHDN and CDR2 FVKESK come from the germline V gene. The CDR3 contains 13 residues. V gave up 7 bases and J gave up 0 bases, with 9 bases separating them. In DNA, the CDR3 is TGTGCCAGCAACGGACAGATGAACACTGAAGCTTTCTTT. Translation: CASNGQMNTEAFF.

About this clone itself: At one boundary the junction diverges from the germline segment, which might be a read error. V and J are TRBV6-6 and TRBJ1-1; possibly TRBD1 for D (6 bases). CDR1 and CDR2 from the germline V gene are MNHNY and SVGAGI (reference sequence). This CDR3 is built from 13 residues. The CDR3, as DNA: TGTGCCAGCAGTTACAGGGGGAACGCTGAAGCTTTCTTT. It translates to CASSYRGNAEAFF.